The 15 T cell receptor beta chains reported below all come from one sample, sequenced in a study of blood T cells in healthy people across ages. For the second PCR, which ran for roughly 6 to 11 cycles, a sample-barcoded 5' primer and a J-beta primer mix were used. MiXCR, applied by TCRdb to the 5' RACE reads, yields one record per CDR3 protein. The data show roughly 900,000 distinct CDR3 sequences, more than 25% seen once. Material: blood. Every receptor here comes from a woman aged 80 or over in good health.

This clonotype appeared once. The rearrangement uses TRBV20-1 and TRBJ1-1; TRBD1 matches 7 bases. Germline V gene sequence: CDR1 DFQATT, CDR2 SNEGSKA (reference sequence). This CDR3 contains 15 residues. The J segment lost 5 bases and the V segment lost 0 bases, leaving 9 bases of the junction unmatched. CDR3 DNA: TGCAGTGCTAGAGACGTGAGACAGGGCGGAACTGAAGCTTTCTTT. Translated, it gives CSARDVRQGGTEAFF.

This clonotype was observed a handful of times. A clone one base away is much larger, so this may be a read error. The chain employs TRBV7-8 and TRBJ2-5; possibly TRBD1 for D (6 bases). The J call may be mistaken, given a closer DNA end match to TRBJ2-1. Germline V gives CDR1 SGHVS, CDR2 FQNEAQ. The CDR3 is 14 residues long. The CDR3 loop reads CASSTRTVQETQFF. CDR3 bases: TGTGCCAGCAGCACCCGGACAGTTCAAGAGACCCAGTTCTTC.

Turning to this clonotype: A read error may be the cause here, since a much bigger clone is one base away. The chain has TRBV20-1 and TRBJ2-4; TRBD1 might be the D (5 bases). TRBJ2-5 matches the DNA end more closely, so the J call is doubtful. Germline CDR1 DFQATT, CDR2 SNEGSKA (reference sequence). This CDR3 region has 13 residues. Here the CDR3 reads CSARPRQGETQYF. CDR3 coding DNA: TGCAGTGCTAGACCCCGGCAGGGTGAGACCCAGTACTTC.

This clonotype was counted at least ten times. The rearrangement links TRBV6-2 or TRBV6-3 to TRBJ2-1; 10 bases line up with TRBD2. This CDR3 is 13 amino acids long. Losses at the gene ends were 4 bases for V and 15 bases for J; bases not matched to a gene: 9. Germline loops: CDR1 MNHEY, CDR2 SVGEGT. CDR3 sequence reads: CASSSSGGAGRFF. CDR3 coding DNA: TGTGCCAGCAGTTCTAGCGGGGGTGCTGGTCGGTTCTTC.

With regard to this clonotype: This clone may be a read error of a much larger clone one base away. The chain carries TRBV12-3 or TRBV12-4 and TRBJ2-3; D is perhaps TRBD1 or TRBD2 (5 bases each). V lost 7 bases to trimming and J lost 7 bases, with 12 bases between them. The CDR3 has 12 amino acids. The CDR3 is CASTQRGYTQYF. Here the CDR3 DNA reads TGTGCCAGCACCCAGAGGGGCTATACGCAGTATTTT.

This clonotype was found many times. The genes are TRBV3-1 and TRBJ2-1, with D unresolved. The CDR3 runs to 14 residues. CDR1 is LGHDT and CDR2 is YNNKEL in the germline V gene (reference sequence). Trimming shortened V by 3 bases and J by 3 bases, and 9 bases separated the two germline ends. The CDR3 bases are TGTGCCAGCAGCCATGGACCCAGCTACAATGAGCAGTTCTTC. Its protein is CASSHGPSYNEQFF.

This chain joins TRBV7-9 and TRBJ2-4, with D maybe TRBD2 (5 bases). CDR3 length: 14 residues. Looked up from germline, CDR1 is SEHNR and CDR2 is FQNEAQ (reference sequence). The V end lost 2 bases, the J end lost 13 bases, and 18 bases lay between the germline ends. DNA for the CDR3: TGTGCCAGCAGCTTAACCCGGGGAACCTACGGGCAGTACTTC. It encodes CASSLTRGTYGQYF.

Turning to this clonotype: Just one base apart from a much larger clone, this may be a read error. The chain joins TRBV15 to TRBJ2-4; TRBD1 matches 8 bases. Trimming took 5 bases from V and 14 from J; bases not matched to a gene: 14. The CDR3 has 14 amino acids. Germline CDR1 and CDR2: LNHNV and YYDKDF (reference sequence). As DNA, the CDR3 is TGTGCCACCAGCGTGGCGGACAGGGCGGGACATAAGTACTTC. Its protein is CATSVADRAGHKYF.

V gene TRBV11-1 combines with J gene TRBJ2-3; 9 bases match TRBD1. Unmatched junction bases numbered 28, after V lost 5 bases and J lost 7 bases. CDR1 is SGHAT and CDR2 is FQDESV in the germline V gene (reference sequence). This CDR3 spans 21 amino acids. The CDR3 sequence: CASSPGSGTGLTPILRYTQYF. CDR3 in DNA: TGTGCCAGCAGCCCCGGGTCCGGGACAGGGCTTACACCTATTTTACGGTATACGCAGTATTTT.

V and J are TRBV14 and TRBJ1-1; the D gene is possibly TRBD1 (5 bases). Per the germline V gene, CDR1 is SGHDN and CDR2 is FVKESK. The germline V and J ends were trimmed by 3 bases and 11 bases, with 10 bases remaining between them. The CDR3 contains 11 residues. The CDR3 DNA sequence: TGTGCCAGCAGCCACCAGGGTTCGGCTTTCTTT. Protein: CASSHQGSAFF. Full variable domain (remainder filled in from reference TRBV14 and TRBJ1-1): EAGVTQFPSHSVIEKGQTVTLRCDPISGHDNLYWYRRVMGKEIKFLLHFVKESKQDESGMPNNRFLAERTGGTYSTLKVQPAELEDSGVYFCASSHQGSAFFGQGTRLTVV.

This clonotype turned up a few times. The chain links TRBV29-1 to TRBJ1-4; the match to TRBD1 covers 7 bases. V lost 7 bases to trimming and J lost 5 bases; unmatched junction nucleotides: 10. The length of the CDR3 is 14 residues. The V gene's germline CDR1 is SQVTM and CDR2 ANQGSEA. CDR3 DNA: TGCAGCGCTGGTTTCCGACAGGGAAATGAAAAACTGTTTTTT. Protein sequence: CSAGFRQGNEKLFF.

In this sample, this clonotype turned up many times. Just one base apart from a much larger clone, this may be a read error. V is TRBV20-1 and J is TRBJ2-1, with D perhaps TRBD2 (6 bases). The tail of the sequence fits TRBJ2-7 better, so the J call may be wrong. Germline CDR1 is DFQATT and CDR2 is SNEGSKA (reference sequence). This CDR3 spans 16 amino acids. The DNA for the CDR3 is TGCAGTGCTAACCCGGGACTTTTACTATCCTACAATGAGCAGTACTTC. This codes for CSANPGLLLSYNEQYF.

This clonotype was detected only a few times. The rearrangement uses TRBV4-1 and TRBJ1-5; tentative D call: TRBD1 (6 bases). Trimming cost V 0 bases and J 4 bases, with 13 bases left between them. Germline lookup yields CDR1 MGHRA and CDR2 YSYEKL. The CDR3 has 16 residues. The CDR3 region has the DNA TGCGCCAGCAGCCAAGACAGGGGCCCGAGGAATCAGCCCCAGCATTTT. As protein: CASSQDRGPRNQPQHF.

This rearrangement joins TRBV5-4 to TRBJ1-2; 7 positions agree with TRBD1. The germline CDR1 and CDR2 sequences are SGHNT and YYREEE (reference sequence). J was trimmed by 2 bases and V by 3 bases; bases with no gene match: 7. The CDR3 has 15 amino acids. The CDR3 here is CASSSTDRVNYGYTF. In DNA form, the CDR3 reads TGTGCCAGCAGCTCGACCGACAGGGTGAACTATGGCTACACCTTC.

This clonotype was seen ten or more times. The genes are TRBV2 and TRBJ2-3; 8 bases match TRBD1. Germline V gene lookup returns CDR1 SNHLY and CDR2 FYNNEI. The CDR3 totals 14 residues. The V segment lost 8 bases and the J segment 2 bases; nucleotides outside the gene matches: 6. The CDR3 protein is CASRTGSPTDTQYF. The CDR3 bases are TGTGCCAGCCGGACAGGGAGCCCCACAGATACGCAGTATTTT.